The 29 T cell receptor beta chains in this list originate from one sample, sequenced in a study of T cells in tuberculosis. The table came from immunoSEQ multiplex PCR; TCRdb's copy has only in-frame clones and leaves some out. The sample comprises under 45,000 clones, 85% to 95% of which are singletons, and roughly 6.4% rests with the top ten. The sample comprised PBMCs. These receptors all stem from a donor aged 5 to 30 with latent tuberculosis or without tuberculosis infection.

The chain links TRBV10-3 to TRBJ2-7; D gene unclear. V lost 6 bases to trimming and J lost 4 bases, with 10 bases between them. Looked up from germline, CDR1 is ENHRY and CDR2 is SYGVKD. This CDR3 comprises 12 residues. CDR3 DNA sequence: TGTGCCATCAGACAAACAGAATACGAGCAGTACTTC. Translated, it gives CAIRQTEYEQYF.

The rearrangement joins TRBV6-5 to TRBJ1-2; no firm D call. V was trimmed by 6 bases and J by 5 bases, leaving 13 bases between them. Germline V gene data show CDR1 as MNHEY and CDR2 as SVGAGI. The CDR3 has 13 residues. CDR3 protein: CASRVSGHYGYTF. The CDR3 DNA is TGTGCCAGCAGAGTCAGCGGGCATTATGGCTACACCTTC.

This CDR3 reads CASRQGFYGYTF. The CDR3 nucleotides read TGTGCCAGCAGACAGGGTTTCTATGGCTACACCTTC. The chain has TRBV25-1 and TRBJ1-2; weak D call: TRBD1 (6 bases). This CDR3 region has 12 residues. The V end was cut by 6 bases, the J end by 4 bases, with 9 bases between. The germline CDR1 and CDR2 sequences are MGHDK and SYGVNS.

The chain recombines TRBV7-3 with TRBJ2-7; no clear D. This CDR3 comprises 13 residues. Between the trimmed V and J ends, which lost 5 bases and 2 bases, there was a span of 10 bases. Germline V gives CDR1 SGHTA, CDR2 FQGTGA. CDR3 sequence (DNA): TGTGCCAGCAGCCCAACACATACCTACGAGCAGTACTTC. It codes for CASSPTHTYEQYF.

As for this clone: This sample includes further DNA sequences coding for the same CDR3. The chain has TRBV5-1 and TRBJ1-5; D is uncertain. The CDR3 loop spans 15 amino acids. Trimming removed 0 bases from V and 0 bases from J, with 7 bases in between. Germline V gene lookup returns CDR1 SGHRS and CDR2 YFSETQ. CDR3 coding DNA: TGCGCCAGCAGCTTGGACAGTTATAGCAATCAGCCCCAGCATTTT. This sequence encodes CASSLDSYSNQPQHF.

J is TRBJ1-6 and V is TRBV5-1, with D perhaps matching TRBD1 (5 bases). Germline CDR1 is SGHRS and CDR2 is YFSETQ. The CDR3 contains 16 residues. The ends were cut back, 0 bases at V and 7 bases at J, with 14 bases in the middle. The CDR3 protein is CASSLVLQGTNSPLHF. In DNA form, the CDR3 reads TGCGCCAGCAGCTTGGTACTCCAGGGAACCAATTCACCCCTCCACTTT. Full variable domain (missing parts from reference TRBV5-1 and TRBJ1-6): KAGVTQTPRYLIKTRGQQVTLSCSPISGHRSVSWYQQTPGQGLQFLFEYFSETQRNKGNFPGRFSGRQFSNSRSEMNVSTLELGDSALYLCASSLVLQGTNSPLHFGNGTRLTVT.

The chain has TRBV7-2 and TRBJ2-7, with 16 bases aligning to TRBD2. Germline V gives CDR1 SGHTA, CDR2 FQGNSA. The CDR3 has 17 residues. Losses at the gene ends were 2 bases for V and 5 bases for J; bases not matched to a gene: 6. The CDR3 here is CASSLPGLAGGRDEQYF. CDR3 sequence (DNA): TGTGCCAGCAGCTTACCGGGACTAGCGGGGGGGCGCGACGAGCAGTACTTC.

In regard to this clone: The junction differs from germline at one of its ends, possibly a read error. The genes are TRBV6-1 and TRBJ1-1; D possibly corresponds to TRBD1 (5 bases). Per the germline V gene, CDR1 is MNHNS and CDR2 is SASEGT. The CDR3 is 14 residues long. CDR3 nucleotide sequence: TGTGCCAGCAGAGAAGGGACCGGAGGCACTGAAGCTTTCTTT. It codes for CASREGTGGTEAFF.

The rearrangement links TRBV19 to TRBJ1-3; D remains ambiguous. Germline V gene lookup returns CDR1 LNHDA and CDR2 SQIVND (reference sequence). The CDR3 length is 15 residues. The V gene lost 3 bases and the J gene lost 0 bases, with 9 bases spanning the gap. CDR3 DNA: TGTGCCAGTAGTATGAGGGCCATCTCTGGAAACACCATATATTTT. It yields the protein CASSMRAISGNTIYF.

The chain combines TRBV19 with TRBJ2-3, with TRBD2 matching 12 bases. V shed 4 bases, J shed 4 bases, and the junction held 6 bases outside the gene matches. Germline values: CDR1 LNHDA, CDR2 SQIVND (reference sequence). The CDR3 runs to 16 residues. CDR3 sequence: CASSRETSGGSDTQYF. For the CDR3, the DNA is TGTGCCAGTAGTAGGGAGACTAGCGGGGGTTCAGATACGCAGTATTTT.

The CDR3 DNA sequence: TGCAGCGTATCCGGGACAGGGGTAAACTATGGCTACACCTTC. Translation: CSVSGTGVNYGYTF. J is TRBJ1-2 and V is TRBV29-1; 10 bases are a match to TRBD1. Germline values: CDR1 SQVTM, CDR2 ANQGSEA. V gave up 6 bases and J gave up 2 bases; unmatched junction bases: 6. The CDR3 runs 14 residues.

The CDR3 DNA is TGTGCCAGCAGCTTAGTGGGGGGGATGGGTGAAAAACTGTTTTTT. This gives the protein CASSLVGGMGEKLFF. The chain recombines TRBV11-2 with TRBJ1-4; D might be TRBD1 (5 bases). CDR1 SGHAT and CDR2 FQNNGV come from the germline V gene. Trimming stripped 1 base from V and 7 bases from J, with 13 bases between. The CDR3 is 15 amino acids.

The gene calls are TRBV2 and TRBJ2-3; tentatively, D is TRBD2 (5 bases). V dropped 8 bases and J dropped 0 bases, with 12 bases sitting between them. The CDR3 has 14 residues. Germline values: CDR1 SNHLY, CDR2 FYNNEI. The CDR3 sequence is CASLRGSSTDTQYF. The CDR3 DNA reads TGTGCCAGCCTCCGGGGTTCTAGCACAGATACGCAGTATTTT.

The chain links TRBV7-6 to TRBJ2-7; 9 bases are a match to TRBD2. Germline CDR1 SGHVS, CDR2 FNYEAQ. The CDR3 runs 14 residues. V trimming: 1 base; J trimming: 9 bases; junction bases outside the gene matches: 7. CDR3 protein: CASSLDGGGALQYF. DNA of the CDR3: TGTGCCAGCAGCTTAGATGGCGGGGGGGCCCTGCAGTACTTC.

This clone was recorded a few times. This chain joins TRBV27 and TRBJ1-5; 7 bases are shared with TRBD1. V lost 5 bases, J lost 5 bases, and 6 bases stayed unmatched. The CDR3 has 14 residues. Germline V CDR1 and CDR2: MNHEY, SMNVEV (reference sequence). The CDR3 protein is CASSLTGIHQPQHF. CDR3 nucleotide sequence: TGTGCCAGCAGTCTGACAGGGATCCATCAGCCCCAGCATTTT.

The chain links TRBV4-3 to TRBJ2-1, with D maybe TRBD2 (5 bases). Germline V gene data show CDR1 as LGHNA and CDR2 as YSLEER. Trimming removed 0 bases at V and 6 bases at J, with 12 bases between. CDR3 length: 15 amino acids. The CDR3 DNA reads TGCGCCAGCAGCCAAGACCCCGGGGAACGCAATGAGCAGTTCTTC. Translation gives CASSQDPGERNEQFF.

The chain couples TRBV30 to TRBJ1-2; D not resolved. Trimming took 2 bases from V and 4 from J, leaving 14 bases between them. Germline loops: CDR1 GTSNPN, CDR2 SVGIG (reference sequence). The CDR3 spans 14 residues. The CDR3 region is CAWSTLARSYGYTF. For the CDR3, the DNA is TGTGCCTGGAGTACCTTAGCGCGTTCCTATGGCTACACCTTC.

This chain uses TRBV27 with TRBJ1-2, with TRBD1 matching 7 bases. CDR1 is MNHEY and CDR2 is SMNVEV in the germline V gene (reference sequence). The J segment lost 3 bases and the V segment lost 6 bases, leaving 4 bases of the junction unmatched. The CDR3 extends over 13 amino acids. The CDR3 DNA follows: TGTGCCAGCAGAACAACAGGGGACTATGGCTACACCTTC. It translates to CASRTTGDYGYTF.

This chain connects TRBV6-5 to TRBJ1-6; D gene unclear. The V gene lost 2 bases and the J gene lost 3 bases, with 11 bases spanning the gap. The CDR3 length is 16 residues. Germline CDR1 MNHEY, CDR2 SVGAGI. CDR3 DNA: TGTGCCAGCAGTTACAAGGGAGGATTCTATAATTCACCCCTCCACTTT. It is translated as CASSYKGGFYNSPLHF.

The DNA of the CDR3 is TGTGCCTGGAGTGTCGGGACTCATGGCTACACCTTC. Encoded protein: CAWSVGTHGYTF. V and J are TRBV30 and TRBJ1-2, with D possibly TRBD1 on 5 matching bases. The germline CDR1 and CDR2 sequences are GTSNPN and SVGIG (reference sequence). V lost 0 bases to trimming and J lost 6 bases, with 8 bases between them. This CDR3 contains 12 residues.

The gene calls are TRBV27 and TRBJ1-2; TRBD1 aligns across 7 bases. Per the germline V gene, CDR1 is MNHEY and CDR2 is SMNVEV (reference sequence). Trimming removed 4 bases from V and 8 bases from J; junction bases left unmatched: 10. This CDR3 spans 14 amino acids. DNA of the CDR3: TGTGCCAGCAGTTCCCGACAGGGTCAGGGAGGCTACACCTTC. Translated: CASSSRQGQGGYTF.

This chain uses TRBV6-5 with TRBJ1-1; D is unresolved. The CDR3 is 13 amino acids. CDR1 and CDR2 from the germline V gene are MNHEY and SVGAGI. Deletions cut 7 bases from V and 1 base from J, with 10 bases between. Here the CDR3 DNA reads TGTGCCAGCATTGTTGCAGGGAACACTGAAGCTTTCTTT. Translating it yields CASIVAGNTEAFF.

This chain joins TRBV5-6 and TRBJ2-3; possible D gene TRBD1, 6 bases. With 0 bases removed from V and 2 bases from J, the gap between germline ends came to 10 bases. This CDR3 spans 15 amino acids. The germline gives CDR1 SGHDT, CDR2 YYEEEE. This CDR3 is CASSLDRVTTDTQYF. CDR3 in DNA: TGTGCCAGCAGCTTGGACAGGGTGACCACAGATACGCAGTATTTT.

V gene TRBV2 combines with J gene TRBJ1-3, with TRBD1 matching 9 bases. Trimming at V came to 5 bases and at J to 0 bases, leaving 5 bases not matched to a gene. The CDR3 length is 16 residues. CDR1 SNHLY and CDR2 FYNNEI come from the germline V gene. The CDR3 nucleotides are TGTGCCAGCAGTTTTAGGACAGGGGACTCTGGAAACACCATATATTTT. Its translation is CASSFRTGDSGNTIYF.

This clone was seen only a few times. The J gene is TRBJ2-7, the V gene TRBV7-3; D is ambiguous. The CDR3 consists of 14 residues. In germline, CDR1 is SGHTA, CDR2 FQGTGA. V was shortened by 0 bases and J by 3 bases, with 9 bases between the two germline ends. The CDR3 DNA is TGTGCCAGCAGCTTAACAGCACAGCTCTACGAGCAGTACTTC. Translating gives CASSLTAQLYEQYF. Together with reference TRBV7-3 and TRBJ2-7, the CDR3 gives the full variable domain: GAGVSQTPSNKVTEKGKYVELRCDPISGHTALYWYRQSLGQGPEFLIYFQGTGAADDSGLPNDRFFAVRPEGSVSTLKIQRTERGDSAVYLCASSLTAQLYEQYFGPGTRLTVT.

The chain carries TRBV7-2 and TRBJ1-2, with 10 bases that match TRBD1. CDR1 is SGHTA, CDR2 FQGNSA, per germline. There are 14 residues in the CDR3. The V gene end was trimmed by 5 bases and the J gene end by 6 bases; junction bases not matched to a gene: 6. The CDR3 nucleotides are TGTGCCAGCAGCACGAAGACAGGGGGCCATGGCTACACCTTC. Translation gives CASSTKTGGHGYTF.

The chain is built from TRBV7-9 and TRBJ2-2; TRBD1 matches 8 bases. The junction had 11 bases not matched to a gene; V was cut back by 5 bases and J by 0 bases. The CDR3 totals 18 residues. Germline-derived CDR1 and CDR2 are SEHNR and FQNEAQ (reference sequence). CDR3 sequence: CASSDPGTGLSNTGELFF. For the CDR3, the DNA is TGTGCCAGCAGCGACCCCGGGACAGGTCTTTCGAACACCGGGGAGCTGTTTTTT. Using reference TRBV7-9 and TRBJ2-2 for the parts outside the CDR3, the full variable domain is DTGVSQNPRHKITKRGQNVTFRCDPISEHNRLYWYRQTLGQGPEFLTYFQNEAQLEKSRLLSDRFSAERPKGSFSTLEIQRTEQGDSAMYLCASSDPGTGLSNTGELFFGEGSRLTVL.

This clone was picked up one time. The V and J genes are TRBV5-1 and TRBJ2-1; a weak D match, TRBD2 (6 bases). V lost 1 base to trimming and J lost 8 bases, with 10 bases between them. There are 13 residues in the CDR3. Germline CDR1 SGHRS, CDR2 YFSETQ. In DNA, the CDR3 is TGCGCCAGCAGCTTGATCCGGAGGGATGAGCAGTTCTTC. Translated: CASSLIRRDEQFF.

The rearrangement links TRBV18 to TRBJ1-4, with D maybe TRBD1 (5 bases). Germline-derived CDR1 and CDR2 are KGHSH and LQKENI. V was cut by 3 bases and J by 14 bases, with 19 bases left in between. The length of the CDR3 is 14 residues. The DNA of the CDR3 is TGTGCCAGCTCACCCCGGACCGCACTGGAGGGGCTGTTTTTT. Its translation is CASSPRTALEGLFF.